The rows below give T cell receptor beta chains drawn from one sample of a study of identical twins. TCRdb re-analysed the 5' RACE reads in MiXCR, keeping a single row per CDR3 protein. The table records about 200,000 distinct CDR3 sequences, 10% of them present only once. The sample consisted of memory T cells sorted from blood. The receptors were sampled from a man aged 50-59 years in good health. Both conserved end residues are part of each CDR3. A D gene is named only where the DNA matches it firmly. Clone sizes are given selectively: once, few, many, or a class where the clone is expanded.

V gene	J gene	D gene	clone size	CDR3 DNA	CDR3 protein
TRBV6-2/TRBV6-3	TRBJ1-6	.	many	TGTGCCAGCAGTTACTCGGGACACCGAGATTCACCCCTCCACTTT	CASSYSGHRDSPLHF
TRBV18	TRBJ2-6	.	many	TGTGCCAGCTCACCAGGAACTGGGTCTGGGGCCAACGTCCTGACTTTC	CASSPGTGSGANVLTF
TRBV14	TRBJ1-1	.	many	TGTGCCAGCAGACATCTGGGGACTGAAGCTTTCTTT	CASRHLGTEAFF
TRBV6-5	TRBJ1-3	.	.	TGTGCCAGCAGTTACTCAGCAGGCGCTGGAAACACCATATATTTT	CASSYSAGAGNTIYF
TRBV5-6	TRBJ2-5	.	few	TGTGCCAGCAGCTTGGCGCCAGGGGTTCAAGAGACCCAGTACTTC	CASSLAPGVQETQYF
TRBV9	TRBJ2-3	TRBD2	.	TGTGCCAGCAGCGTAGGATCGGGACTAGCGGGAGATGTGACAGATACGCAGTATTTT	CASSVGSGLAGDVTDTQYF
TRBV6-1	TRBJ2-2	TRBD2	.	TGTGCCAGCAGCTGGGGACTAGCGGGAGTTGTCGAGGAGCTGTTTTTT	CASSWGLAGVVEELFF
TRBV20-1	TRBJ2-7	TRBD2	few	TGCAGTGCGTCCTATAGCGGGTACTCCTACGAGCAGTACTTC	CSASYSGYSYEQYF
TRBV6-5	TRBJ1-2	.	.	TGTGCCAGCAGTTACCCAAAACAGGTGTCCTATGGCTACACCTTC	CASSYPKQVSYGYTF
TRBV24-1	TRBJ2-5	.	few	TGTGCCACCAGTGGAAGGGGGGGCCGAAACGATCAAGAGACCCAGTACTTC	CATSGRGGRNDQETQYF
TRBV25-1	TRBJ1-2	.	.	TGTGCCAGCAGTGAATCTGGGGTCCAGGGCAGGCCAACCTTC	CASSESGVQGRPTF
TRBV5-1	TRBJ2-5	.	few	TGCGCCAGCAGCTTCGAGGGACCAGAGACCCAGTACTTC	CASSFEGPETQYF
TRBV27	TRBJ1-5	.	.	TGTGCCAGCAGAGCGGACAGATATAGCAATCAGCCCCAGCATTTT	CASRADRYSNQPQHF
TRBV6-1	TRBJ2-3	.	.	TGTGCCAGCAGTGACCAGGGGTGGGAAGATACGCAGTATTTT	CASSDQGWEDTQYF
TRBV4-1	TRBJ2-3	.	many	TGCGCCAGCAGCCAACCTTCTAGGGGGAGCGCAGATACGCAGTATTTT	CASSQPSRGSADTQYF
TRBV5-1	TRBJ2-1	TRBD2	.	TGCGCCAGCAGCTTGAGGTCTAGCGGGGGAAATGAGCAGTTCTTC	CASSLRSSGGNEQFF
TRBV6-2/TRBV6-3	TRBJ2-7	.	few	TGTGCCAGCAGTTACTCGATGGGGGGCGCCTACGAGCAGTACTTC	CASSYSMGGAYEQYF
TRBV25-1	TRBJ1-1	TRBD1	many	TGTGCCAGCAGAAAGACGACAGGGGAAACTGAAGCTTTCTTT	CASRKTTGETEAFF
TRBV4-3	TRBJ2-7	TRBD2	.	TGCGCCAGCAGCGAATGGACTAGCGGGGTTCAGCGGTACTTC	CASSEWTSGVQRYF
TRBV12-3/TRBV12-4	TRBJ1-4	.	.	TGTGCCAGCAGGGGGCAGGGACTAACTAATGAAAAACTGTTTTTT	CASRGQGLTNEKLFF
TRBV12-3/TRBV12-4	TRBJ2-3	TRBD2	few	TGTGCCAGCAGTTCCAGACTAGCGGGAGGGCCGAGCACAGATACGCAGTATTTT	CASSSRLAGGPSTDTQYF
TRBV7-6	TRBJ2-7	.	.	TGTGCCAGCAGCCGGGGAGCTACCTACGAGCAGTACTTC	CASSRGATYEQYF
TRBV12-3/TRBV12-4	TRBJ2-2	.	.	TGTGCCAGCAAGACGCTGTACAGAGCGAACACCGGGGAGCTGTTTTTT	CASKTLYRANTGELFF
TRBV2	TRBJ2-1	TRBD1	.	TGTGCCAGCAGTGTTGGGGACAGCTACAATGAGCAGTTCTTC	CASSVGDSYNEQFF
TRBV30	TRBJ2-2	.	.	TGTGCCTGGAGTCAAGGCTACACCGGGGAGCTGTTTTTT	CAWSQGYTGELFF
TRBV7-2	TRBJ2-7	TRBD1	few	TGTGCCAGCAGCGCAAACAGGGGGAGCGGGGAGCAGTACTTC	CASSANRGSGEQYF
TRBV6-1	TRBJ2-5	.	many	TGTGCCAGCAGTGAGGGAGGGGGCGGGACCCAGTACTTC	CASSEGGGGTQYF
TRBV2	TRBJ1-2	TRBD1	few	TGTGCCAGCAGAGGAGGACAGGGGGCTTTGTATGGCTACACCTTC	CASRGGQGALYGYTF
TRBV7-2	TRBJ1-5	TRBD1	few	TGTGCCAGCAGCTTTCGAACAGGGGATGCTCAGCCCCAGCATTTT	CASSFRTGDAQPQHF
TRBV6-1	TRBJ2-7	.	many	TGTGCCAGCACCCGGACAGCTCGTGCCTACGAGCAGTACTTC	CASTRTARAYEQYF
TRBV20-1	TRBJ2-7	TRBD2	few	TGCAGTGCTAGAGATCCGGATAGCGGGAGTTGG	CSARDPDSGSW
TRBV5-1	TRBJ1-5	.	.	TGCGCCAGCAGCTTAGGGCAGGAAAGCAATCAGCCCCAGCATTTT	CASSLGQESNQPQHF
TRBV12-3/TRBV12-4	TRBJ2-4	.	many	TGTGCCAGCAGTTTGAGTGGGAACATTCAGTACTTC	CASSLSGNIQYF
TRBV4-3	TRBJ1-4	.	.	TGCGCCAGCAGCCAAGACGCGGGTAATGAAAAACTGTTTTTT	CASSQDAGNEKLFF
TRBV7-2	TRBJ1-2	.	few	TGTGCCAGCAGCTCGGGACTTGCTGGCTACACCTTC	CASSSGLAGYTF
TRBV7-2	TRBJ1-1	TRBD1	.	TGTGCCAGCAGCCCAAGGGCAGGGGGCACTGAAGCTTTCTTT	CASSPRAGGTEAFF
TRBV12-3/TRBV12-4	TRBJ2-1	TRBD2	few	TGTGCCAGCAGTGGCCCGGGACTAGCGGGGCCCTCCTACAATGAGCAGTTCTTC	CASSGPGLAGPSYNEQFF
TRBV6-2/TRBV6-3	TRBJ1-5	.	few	TGTGCCAGCAGTCCCCCCTGGGGGGTCTGGAGGAGAAGCAATCAGCCCCAGCATTTT	CASSPPWGVWRRSNQPQHF
TRBV5-1	TRBJ2-1	.	many	TGCGCCAGCAGCTTGGATCCCGGACTTCCCCACAATGAGCAGTTCTTC	CASSLDPGLPHNEQFF
TRBV4-3	TRBJ2-3	.	few	TGCGCCAGCAGCCCGCACCGGGGCCCGGACGCAGATACGCAGTATTTT	CASSPHRGPDADTQYF
TRBV29-1	TRBJ2-1	TRBD2	many	TGCAGCGAGAGGGTAGCGGGAGGGTATGAGCAGTTCTTC	CSERVAGGYEQFF
TRBV10-3	TRBJ2-7	TRBD2	many	TGTGCCATCAGTGACCTGGGGGGACTAGCGGGATTTCAGAGCTCCTACGAGCAGTACTTC	CAISDLGGLAGFQSSYEQYF
TRBV7-2	TRBJ2-5	TRBD1	.	TGTGCCAGCAGCGCTCAGACAGGGGTCCAAGAGACCCAGTACTTC	CASSAQTGVQETQYF
TRBV6-1	TRBJ2-4	.	few	TGTGCCAGCAGTGACAGGGTGGTAAACATTCAGTACTTC	CASSDRVVNIQYF
TRBV18	TRBJ2-1	.	many	TGTGCCAGCTCACCGCAATCCTACAGGGTGTCGAGCTCCTACAATGAGCAGTTCTTC	CASSPQSYRVSSSYNEQFF
TRBV11-2	TRBJ2-1	.	many	TGTGCCAGCAGCTTAGATATCGGCTCTCTGAGGTACAATGAGCAGTTCTTC	CASSLDIGSLRYNEQFF
TRBV4-3	TRBJ1-1	.	many	TGCGCCAGCAGCCAAGGCAGGGTGGCGGTCGAAGCTTTCTTT	CASSQGRVAVEAFF
TRBV6-2/TRBV6-3	TRBJ1-1	.	many	TGTGCCAGCACCACGCCCCCGGACAAAAGCCCTTTCTTT	CASTTPPDKSPFF
TRBV20-1	TRBJ1-2	.	many	TGCAGTGCTAGAGATCACGGCCAGGGAACCGGTGGCTACACCTTC	CSARDHGQGTGGYTF
TRBV7-8	TRBJ2-1	TRBD2	.	TGTGCCAGCAGCCTTAGCGGGAGGAATGAGCAGTTCTTC	CASSLSGRNEQFF
TRBV18	TRBJ1-1	.	many	TGTGCCAGCTCACCGGGTGTTGGCAGTTACACTGAAGCTTTCTTT	CASSPGVGSYTEAFF
TRBV4-3	TRBJ2-1	TRBD2	.	TGCGCCAGCAGCCAAGTAGGCGGGGGTGGCGATGAGCAGTTCTTC	CASSQVGGGGDEQFF
TRBV20-1	TRBJ1-5	TRBD1	.	TGCAGTGCTGGGACAGCTAATCAGCCCCAGCATTTT	CSAGTANQPQHF